This T cell receptor beta chain stems from a study of cytomegalovirus exposure and HLA in healthy donors listed by TCRdb under 2017. Some background on the complete study: An earlier analysis of approximately 640 of the donors reported 250 to 300 Gb of sequence data and about 100 million unique TCR beta sequences from about 179 million T cells. The study was designed to test whether signatures of past pathogen exposure could be identified by cataloging public T cell receptors. Class I and class II HLA loci were covered by the typing at four-digit resolution. The later analysis used no new phenotypic data to find candidate immune exposures, relying instead on TCR beta sequences and their occurrence across donors. The study profiled the T cell repertoires of about 720 subjects by immunosequencing and related them to cytomegalovirus serostatus. Along with the approximately 620-subject first cohort, a separate validation cohort of some 130 different subjects was used. The number of donors typed differed by locus, with about 629-630 for A, B, C, DRB1 and DQB1, roughly 520 for DQA1, approximately 580 for DPA1, and some 440 for DPB1. Among about 370 genotyped donors of the cohort, an average of around 220,000 unique TCR beta nucleotide sequences was sequenced per donor, of which 15% to 20% were non-productive. To study patterns of TCR occurrence, a later analysis re-analyzed previously published TCR beta repertoires from more than 550 donors and added high-resolution HLA genotyping. In an earlier analysis of roughly 600 of the donors, high-throughput TCR beta sequencing was used to judge whether each TCR beta V gene segment behaved as functional or pseudogenic. High-throughput TCR immunosequencing, statistical association of individual TCRs with disease status, and machine learning were combined to predict cytomegalovirus infection status. Among the approximately 420 genotyped donors, approximately 77% belonged to the genetic ancestry cluster associated with self-reported Caucasian donors. Donor age, sex, ethnicity and CMV serostatus were compiled alongside the repertoire data. A later genetic analysis took genome-wide SNP genotypes for about three fifths of the roughly 670 donors and used that subset as a discovery cohort. All discovery cohort repertoires had been generated on a single sequencing platform. Because of strong linkage in the cohort, four or five DR-DQ haplotypes were treated as single units for association and clustering. An early release that covered roughly 600 HLA-typed donors contained 300 to 350 gigabases of sequencing data and about 84 million unique TCR sequences. Broad study findings and their caveats: Some IMGT-functional V segments, including TRBV6-2 and TRBV6-3, could not be distinguished by the 87-base-pair reads and were therefore excluded. The sequencing pipeline was judged likely to have produced a cluster of highly shared sequence variants as a technical artifact. In a later analysis, several top co-occurrence clusters were reported to appear linked to parvovirus B19, influenza, CMV and Epstein-Barr virus. Linkage disequilibrium might explain the correlated functional status among segregating V segments, but an unknown experimental factor could not be excluded. Compared with the approximately 670-donor mean, donors in an Asian-associated ancestry cluster had fewer N-insertions in productive TCRs, according to a later genetic analysis. Compared with equally common non-associated chains, HLA-associated TCR beta chains in a later analysis were more clonally expanded and had lower generation probabilities. The cohort was sequenced for TCR beta chains only, and without alpha or paired-chain data the features that could be detected were limited. At a false discovery rate of 0.05, a later analysis linked around 17,000 TCR beta sequences to specific HLA alleles. In an earlier analysis of some 500 of the donors, most TCR beta V segments were observed in productive rearrangements about 87% or about 30% of the time, broadly matching IMGT annotations. The authors suggested that the approach could potentially be extended to other disease states and immunological phenotypes. V-gene and J-gene trimming of TCR beta chains was associated with a missense DCLRE1C variant in a later genetic analysis, and the association was replicated in an independent cohort. Most CMV-associated TCR beta chains appeared to be HLA-restricted in a later analysis, and the HLA associations seemed to be driven largely by CMV exposure. In vitro tests confirmed that three of the cytomegalovirus-associated TCR beta chains recognize cytomegalovirus antigens. Because HLA typing was missing for some donors at each locus, association tests included only the typed subset. Because counts were too low, approximately 15 rarely observed V segments, including chromosome 9 orphons, were excluded from the earlier analysis of 500 to 700 of the donors. Cytomegalovirus status was reported to be diagnosed by the classifier with high specificity and sensitivity in both the original and validation cohorts. The presence/absence analyses assumed that sequencing depth was roughly uniform across donors, and that assumption may not be true. Most TCR sequences were observed very rarely across donors, whereas some public TCRs were present in many individuals. According to a later analysis, TCR association rates differed among HLA loci, with DRB1 alleles showing the most associated TCRs and HLA-C alleles showing the fewest. When HLA alleles, especially DR and DQ, strongly co-occurred, attributing TCR associations to individual alleles was difficult. A further reported finding was that TCR beta sequences accurately predicted the HLA-A and HLA-B alleles for most subjects in the first cohort. For the cohort, immune exposure information was limited to CMV serostatus. The study gave a list of about 170 TCR beta chains associated with cytomegalovirus.

Library construction relied on the immunoSEQ multiplex PCR assay. For the multiplex PCR, a mixture combining 60 forward primers for TCR Vbeta segments and 13 reverse primers for TCR Jbeta segments was used. A multiplex PCR assay on genomic DNA amplified the CDR3 region of rearranged TCR beta genes. The Illumina HiSeq System was used to sequence the amplified TCR beta libraries as 87-base-pair reads. The study's processing was this. Across the 500 to 850 repertoires, a later analysis counted around 80 million unique TCR beta chains, 8.5 million to 12 million of which were shared by at least two donors. To remove PCR and sequencing errors, raw reads were error-corrected and collapsed into unique sequences using a nearest-neighbor algorithm that merged closely related sequences. Alignment of CDR3 sequences to IMGT reference sequences was used to assign V, D and J gene segments. For a sequence to be retained, a match of at least six nucleotides to both a V gene segment and a J gene segment was required. Rearrangements were called productive when the CDR3 lacked stop codons and stayed in frame with V and J; all others were non-productive. Following IMGT convention, CDR3 was defined as the stretch from the second conserved V-encoded cysteine up to the conserved J-encoded phenylalanine. The earlier analysis of 500 to 650 of the donors excluded any sequence lacking an unambiguous match to a single V gene segment. An earlier analysis of over 450 of the donors classified V segments as functional when productive rearrangements were above 56.7% and as segregating when the standard deviation between donors was above 5%. To diagnose cytomegalovirus status from the catalog of TCR beta chain sequences, a statistical classification framework was built. In a later analysis, V and J genes were assigned by comparing TCR nucleotide sequences against IMGT/GENE-DB human TR gene sequences. In a later analysis, CDR3 sequences and most-parsimonious VDJ recombination scenarios were assigned using the TCRdist pipeline. In a later analysis, each TCR beta chain was defined by its CDR3 amino acid sequence together with its V-gene family, and reads lacking a unique V-gene family were excluded. In a later analysis, 450 to 600 highly shared, low-generation-probability nucleotide sequences were removed to address suspected cross-contamination and a sequencing artifact. A later analysis calculated a clonal expansion index for each public chain from normalized within-repertoire ranks of inferred template counts. In a later analysis, generation probabilities were computed using a VDJ recombination model fitted to out-of-frame rearrangements, and the results were checked against IGoR. A later analysis scored TCR-TCR, TCR-HLA and TCR-CMV co-occurrence with hypergeometric tests, applying a repertoire-size bias correction to TCR pairs. To estimate false discovery rates, a later analysis permuted the HLA or CMV assignments 20 times. In a later analysis, co-occurring TCRs were grouped using DBSCAN, with TCRdist sequence similarity added in when clustering inside HLA-allele-positive subsets. For co-occurrence clustering, repertoires with fewer than 30,000 or more than 120,000 public chains were excluded, along with roughly five repertoires with anomalous nucleotide sharing. TCRdb mirrors the immuneACCESS table, restricted to in-frame sequences. Some clones are absent from its copies; in checked studies, under half trace to an unresolved V gene, and the reason for the others is unknown. Clone size and the V and J calls come from that table; the DNA yielded D and trimming. This sample's clone table shows roughly 110,000 clones. The ten largest clonotypes hold about 4% of the sample.

V loses 4 bases, J loses 0 bases, and the germline ends lie 10 bases apart. CDR1 SGHDN and CDR2 FVKESK were looked up in the germline V gene. Its CDR3 holds 15 amino acids, cysteine through phenylalanine. This entry keeps only the CDR3 DNA: 45 bases, framed from base 1. A word on this clone: Its recognized antigen is unknown.

The cohort comprised some 680 healthy bone marrow donors. At the time of sampling, every cohort member was nominally healthy, though immune exposures that went unrecorded were likely present. The donor was CMV seronegative and was included in the group of a few hundred seronegative cohort members. A peripheral blood sample was collected from each donor, and TCR beta sequencing was performed on peripheral blood mononuclear cells. Genomic DNA was extracted from the blood cell samples with the Qiagen DNeasy Blood Extraction Kit. The sequencing sample was made of PBMCs. This receptor chain uses TRBV14 and TRBJ2-1; too little of a D gene remains to name it. The receptor was derived from a young man in good health and CMV-seronegative. The DNA sequence is as follows: TGTGCCAGCAGCCCAGCGCTGACCTCCTACAATGAGCAGTTCTTC. Its coded protein is CASSPALTSYNEQFF.